This TCR beta chain is from a study of T cell responses to AZD1222 COVID-19 vaccine. Findings and caveats of the study: Every sample of the repertoires postdated the peak T cell response. With dominance at 160-218 and 743-854, vaccine-associated CD4 TCRs spanned spike. Spike-specific TCRs gained breadth and depth after people received two AZD1222 doses.

Germline CDR1 and CDR2: GTSNPN and SVGIG (reference sequence). Trimming took off 1 base at V and 14 bases at J, with 12 bases between the two ends. The CDR3 consists of 12 residues. TCRdb's copy holds only in-frame clones and misses some; the assay was immunoSEQ multiplex PCR. This table has approximately 68,000 clones, around 90% appearing once. This clone was recorded a few times. Its antigen remains unidentified. The receptor was derived from an adult who received the MenACWY meningococcal vaccine as a control. The starting material was peripheral blood, obtained 28 days after the second dose of the MenACWY control vaccine. This chain connects TRBV30 to TRBJ1-6; D is ambiguous. CDR3 nucleotides: TGTGCCTGGAGTGGCCTCGGGGTGACCCTCCACTTT. As protein: CAWSGLGVTLHF.